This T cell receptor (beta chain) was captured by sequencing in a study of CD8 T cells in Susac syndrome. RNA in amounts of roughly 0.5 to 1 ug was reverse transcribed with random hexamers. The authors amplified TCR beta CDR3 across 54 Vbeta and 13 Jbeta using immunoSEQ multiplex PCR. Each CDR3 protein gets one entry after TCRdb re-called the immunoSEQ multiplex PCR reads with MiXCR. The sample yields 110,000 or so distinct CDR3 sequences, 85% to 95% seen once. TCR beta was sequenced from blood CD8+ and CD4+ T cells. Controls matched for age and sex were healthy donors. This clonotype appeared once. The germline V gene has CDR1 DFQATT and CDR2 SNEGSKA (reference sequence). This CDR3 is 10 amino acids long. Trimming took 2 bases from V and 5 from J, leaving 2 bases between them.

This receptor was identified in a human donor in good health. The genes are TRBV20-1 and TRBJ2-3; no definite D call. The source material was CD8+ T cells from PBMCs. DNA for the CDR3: TGCAGTGCTAGAATAGATACGCAGTATTTT. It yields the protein CSARIDTQYF.